What follows are 31 T cell receptor beta chains derived from one specimen sequenced in a study of cytomegalovirus exposure and HLA in healthy donors. 60 Vbeta and 13 Jbeta primers were used in PCR. Sequencing used immunoSEQ multiplex PCR; TCRdb keeps in-frame clones, though not all of them. The sample yields more than 65,000 clones, of which the top ten take up roughly 2.7%. Material: PBMCs. All receptors come from a man aged 40-55 years in good health and CMV-seronegative.

V gene TRBV6-4 combines with J gene TRBJ2-3; maybe TRBD1 (5 bases). V was cut by 4 bases and J by 1 base, with 9 bases left in between. This CDR3 is 14 amino acids long. CDR1 and CDR2 from the germline V gene are MRHNA and SNTAGT. This CDR3 is CASSARAGTDTQYF. The CDR3, as DNA: TGTGCCAGCAGTGCCAGGGCCGGCACAGATACGCAGTATTTT.

The chain carries TRBV19 and TRBJ2-1, with 9 nucleotides matching TRBD2. The CDR3 runs to 19 residues. Germline loops: CDR1 LNHDA, CDR2 SQIVND (reference sequence). After removal of 2 bases from V and 5 bases from J, the junction contained 16 bases not matched to a gene. The chain's CDR3 is CASSIKSGGSLDRNNEQFF. CDR3 coding DNA: TGTGCCAGTAGTATAAAAAGCGGGGGGTCTCTTGATCGAAACAATGAGCAGTTCTTC.

The J gene is TRBJ1-6, the V gene TRBV7-2, with 10 bases identical to TRBD1. This CDR3 contains 15 residues. The J segment lost 10 bases and the V segment lost 5 bases, leaving 8 bases of the junction unmatched. CDR1 is SGHTA, CDR2 FQGNSA, per germline. CDR3 nucleotide sequence: TGTGCCAGCAGCGCGGGACAGGGGAAAGGATCACCCCTCCACTTT. This translates into CASSAGQGKGSPLHF.

The V call is TRBV28, the J call TRBJ1-6, with no clear D. CDR3 length: 16 residues. V gave up 3 bases and J gave up 4 bases, with 13 bases separating them. CDR1 is MDHEN, CDR2 SYDVKM, per germline. The CDR3 DNA sequence: TGTGCCAGCAGTTTTCCCAAGAGGATTTATAATTCACCCCTCCACTTT. It translates to CASSFPKRIYNSPLHF.

The chain couples TRBV7-6 to TRBJ2-7; 8 bases are shared with TRBD2. V dropped 8 bases and J dropped 2; count of bases not matched to a gene: 11. CDR1 is SGHVS, CDR2 FNYEAQ, per germline. The CDR3 consists of 15 residues. The CDR3 coding sequence is TGTGCCAGCGGCAACCCGGGGGGGAGCGCCTACGAGCAGTACTTC. Translation gives CASGNPGGSAYEQYF. The complete variable domain, with remaining parts taken from reference TRBV7-6 and TRBJ2-7, reads GAGVSQSPRYKVTKRGQDVALRCDPISGHVSLYWYRQALGQGPEFLTYFNYEAQQDKSGLPNDRFSAERPEGSISTLTIQRTEQRDSAMYRCASGNPGGSAYEQYFGPGTRLTVT.

J is TRBJ2-2 and V is TRBV13; a weak D match, TRBD2 (6 bases). V lost 2 bases to trimming and J lost 4 bases, with 11 bases between them. Germline assignment: CDR1 PRHDT and CDR2 FYEKMQ (reference sequence). This CDR3 spans 15 amino acids. This CDR3 reads CASSLSSAGTGELFF. The DNA of the CDR3 is TGTGCCAGCAGCTTATCTAGCGCTGGCACCGGGGAGCTGTTTTTT. Together with reference TRBV13 and TRBJ2-2, the CDR3 gives the full variable domain: AAGVIQSPRHLIKEKRETATLKCYPIPRHDTVYWYQQGPGQDPQFLISFYEKMQSDKGSIPDRFSAQQFSDYHSELNMSSLELGDSALYFCASSLSSAGTGELFFGEGSRLTVL.

The chain is built from TRBV27 and TRBJ2-7; 10 bases line up with TRBD1. The CDR3 covers 17 residues. Germline CDR1 MNHEY, CDR2 SMNVEV (reference sequence). After removal of 2 bases from V and 0 bases from J, the junction contained 7 bases not matched to a gene. The CDR3 loop is CASSLNRRTGGSYEQYF. CDR3 in DNA: TGTGCCAGCAGTTTAAACAGGAGGACAGGGGGCTCCTACGAGCAGTACTTC.

The CDR3 region is CASSSTSGSQETQYF. The CDR3 coding sequence is TGTGCCAGCAGTTCGACTAGCGGGTCCCAAGAGACCCAGTACTTC. The J gene is TRBJ2-5, the V gene TRBV6-6, with TRBD2 identical over 10 bases. V gave up 4 bases and J gave up 1 base; unmatched junction bases: 3. Germline V gene data show CDR1 as MNHNY and CDR2 as SVGAGI (reference sequence). The CDR3 runs to 15 residues.

This chain uses TRBV6-6 with TRBJ1-4, with TRBD1 matching over 7 bases. With 2 bases clipped from V and 5 bases from J, the junction kept 5 bases outside the gene matches. The germline V gene has CDR1 MNHNY and CDR2 SVGAGI (reference sequence). The CDR3 loop spans 15 amino acids. The chain's CDR3 is CASSYRRDSNEKLFF. DNA for the CDR3: TGTGCCAGCAGTTACCGCCGGGACAGCAATGAAAAACTGTTTTTT.

This sequence joins TRBV5-1 and TRBJ2-2; possibly TRBD1 for D (8 bases). This CDR3 contains 16 residues. Trimming left V 6 bases short and J 6 bases short, with 21 bases between. Germline lookup yields CDR1 SGHRS and CDR2 YFSETQ. CDR3 loop: CASILDGQGGSGELFF. Here the CDR3 DNA reads TGCGCCAGCATATTGGATGGACAGGGAGGGTCCGGGGAGCTGTTTTTT.

V is TRBV5-6 and J is TRBJ2-4; 8 positions agree with TRBD1. This CDR3 has 13 amino acids. With V trimmed by 4 bases and J by 10 bases, 7 bases remained unmatched. CDR1 and CDR2 (germline): SGHDT, YYEEEE. The CDR3 DNA follows: TGTGCCAGCAGCCCAGGGACAGGAGTAATTCAGTACTTC. Residues: CASSPGTGVIQYF.

The chain carries TRBV5-4 and TRBJ1-6; D perhaps matches TRBD1 (6 bases). V gave up 5 bases and J gave up 7 bases, with 13 bases separating them. Germline CDR1 reads SGHNT; CDR2 reads YYREEE (reference sequence). The CDR3 totals 14 residues. The CDR3 coding sequence is TGTGCCAGCAGTCTACAGGGTGGGAATTCACCCCTCCACTTT. Amino acid sequence: CASSLQGGNSPLHF.

This chain joins TRBV5-6 and TRBJ2-5; the D gene is possibly TRBD2 (7 bases). The CDR3 covers 15 residues. Germline V gene data show CDR1 as SGHDT and CDR2 as YYEEEE. V lost 3 bases to trimming and J lost 1 base, with 13 bases between them. This chain's CDR3 is CASSWEGGIQETQYF. The CDR3 DNA is TGTGCCAGCAGCTGGGAGGGGGGAATCCAAGAGACCCAGTACTTC.

The chain has TRBV18 and TRBJ1-1; 7 bases match TRBD1. Germline V gives CDR1 KGHSH, CDR2 LQKENI. This CDR3 is 16 amino acids long. J was trimmed by 2 bases and V by 3 bases; bases with no gene match: 9. CDR3 nucleotide sequence: TGTGCCAGCTCACCTTCGGAGGGGGCCATAAACACTGAAGCTTTCTTT. This gives the protein CASSPSEGAINTEAFF.

V gene TRBV4-2 combines with J gene TRBJ1-3, with D unclear. The germline V gene encodes CDR1 LGHNA and CDR2 YNFKEQ. This CDR3 region has 11 residues. Trimming shortened V by 4 bases and J by 8 bases, and 6 bases separated the two germline ends. CDR3 residues: CASSPGDTIYF. The CDR3 coding sequence is TGTGCCAGCAGCCCCGGGGACACCATATATTTT.

The chain joins TRBV6-1 to TRBJ1-6, with TRBD1 matching 7 bases. CDR3 size: 13 residues. Trimming removed 8 bases from V and 9 bases from J; junction bases left unmatched: 7. The germline V gene has CDR1 MNHNS and CDR2 SASEGT. The CDR3 DNA follows: TGTGCCAGCGGACGACAGGGCGGTTCACCCCTCCACTTT. As protein: CASGRQGGSPLHF.

The chain combines TRBV6-1 with TRBJ2-3; D is undetermined. Trimming left V 4 bases short and J 6 bases short, with 8 bases between. The CDR3 sequence is 12 residues long. Germline V gene data show CDR1 as MNHNS and CDR2 as SASEGT. For the CDR3, the DNA is TGTGCCAGCAGTGTCGAGAGGGATACGCAGTATTTT. It specifies CASSVERDTQYF.

This chain uses TRBV6-5 with TRBJ2-5, with D unresolved. V lost 4 bases and J lost 5, with 20 bases in between. The CDR3 is 16 amino acids. CDR1 and CDR2 from the germline V gene are MNHEY and SVGAGI. Here the CDR3 DNA reads TGTGCCAGCAGTTTCAGCGTCCCCTCTGTCGAGGAGACCCAGTACTTC. Protein: CASSFSVPSVEETQYF.

A remark on this clone: The junction does not match germline at one end; this may be a read error. The chain employs TRBV28 and TRBJ1-2; D is perhaps TRBD1 (5 bases). This CDR3 is 11 amino acids long. CDR1 and CDR2 (germline): MDHEN, SYDVKM. Written as DNA, the CDR3 is TGTGCCAGCAGGCGAGTGGGACTCTCGGTGTTC. Its protein is CASRRVGLSVF.

This chain joins TRBV11-2 and TRBJ1-4; D may be TRBD1 (5 bases). V lost 0 bases to trimming and J lost 2 bases, with 13 bases between them. This CDR3 has 17 residues. Germline CDR1 is SGHAT and CDR2 is FQNNGV. CDR3 DNA: TGTGCCAGCAGCTTAGAGGGGGGAAGTGGTACTAATGAAAAACTGTTTTTT. It specifies CASSLEGGSGTNEKLFF.

The chain recombines TRBV19 with TRBJ1-5; tentatively, D is TRBD1 (5 bases). V lost 10 bases and J 7 bases, leaving 20 bases between the germline ends. Germline assignment: CDR1 LNHDA and CDR2 SQIVND (reference sequence). The CDR3 has 14 residues. The CDR3 region has the DNA TGTGCCATCGGTACAGGTGGGCGCGTCCAGCCCCAGCATTTT. Protein product: CAIGTGGRVQPQHF.

The V call is TRBV7-9, the J call TRBJ2-2, with 8 bases identical to TRBD1. The V segment lost 7 bases and the J segment 3 bases; nucleotides outside the gene matches: 7. The CDR3 consists of 15 residues. Looked up from germline, CDR1 is SEHNR and CDR2 is FQNEAQ (reference sequence). The CDR3 DNA reads TGTGCCAGCACCGTGACAGGGGTCTACACCGGGGAGCTGTTTTTT. Its protein product is CASTVTGVYTGELFF.

About this clone: Germline is not matched at one junction end, which may reflect a read error. The V gene is TRBV6-1, the J gene TRBJ1-2, with 7 bases aligning to TRBD1. The germline V gene encodes CDR1 MNHNS and CDR2 SASEGT. The CDR3 totals 17 residues. The CDR3 sequence is CATSGAGTVLANYGYTF. CDR3 DNA sequence: TGTGCCACCAGTGGAGCCGGGACAGTGCTAGCTAACTATGGCTACACCTTC.

To note about this clone: One end of the junction fails to match germline, which may point to a read error. The chain uses TRBV9 and TRBJ1-1; 12 positions agree with TRBD1. This CDR3 contains 14 residues. In germline, CDR1 is SGDLS, CDR2 YYNGEE. The CDR3 protein is CASSVGGTGGPVSF. The CDR3, as DNA: TGTGCCAGCAGCGTAGGTGGGACAGGGGGCCCTGTGAGCTTT.

The V gene is TRBV19, the J gene TRBJ2-1; maybe TRBD2 (6 bases). The germline gives CDR1 LNHDA, CDR2 SQIVND (reference sequence). V lost 3 bases and J lost 3, with 12 bases in between. The CDR3 sequence is 15 residues long. CDR3 loop: CASSMTGVLYNEQFF. The CDR3 DNA follows: TGTGCCAGTAGTATGACGGGGGTACTCTACAATGAGCAGTTCTTC.

V gene TRBV11-2 combines with J gene TRBJ2-7; 11 bases match TRBD1. In germline, CDR1 is SGHAT, CDR2 FQNNGV. V lost 2 bases, J lost 9 bases, and 12 bases stayed unmatched. This CDR3 is 16 amino acids long. The CDR3 DNA sequence: TGTGCCAGCAGCTTAAGTGGGGGGACAGGGGGACAGGGGCAGTACTTC. Encoded protein: CASSLSGGTGGQGQYF. Together with reference TRBV11-2 and TRBJ2-7, the CDR3 gives the full variable domain: EAGVAQSPRYKIIEKRQSVAFWCNPISGHATLYWYQQILGQGPKLLIQFQNNGVVDDSQLPKDRFSAERLKGVDSTLKIQPAKLEDSAVYLCASSLSGGTGGQGQYFGPGTRLTVT.

The chain carries TRBV4-1 and TRBJ2-1; 12 nucleotides line up with TRBD2. Germline V gene lookup returns CDR1 MGHRA and CDR2 YSYEKL. The CDR3 consists of 16 residues. The V gene end was trimmed by 2 bases and the J gene end by 5 bases; junction bases not matched to a gene: 4. The CDR3 protein is CASSQLAGGRHNEQFF. The CDR3 bases are TGCGCCAGCAGCCAACTAGCGGGGGGGCGGCACAATGAGCAGTTCTTC.

The chain uses TRBV9 and TRBJ2-5, with 7 bases matching TRBD1. Losses at the gene ends were 0 bases for V and 5 bases for J; bases not matched to a gene: 7. The germline CDR1 and CDR2 sequences are SGDLS and YYNGEE. The CDR3 length is 15 residues. The CDR3 loop is CASSVGSGGWETQYF. CDR3 bases: TGTGCCAGCAGCGTAGGGTCAGGGGGATGGGAGACCCAGTACTTC.

The chain recombines TRBV29-1 with TRBJ2-1, with D possibly TRBD2 on 5 matching bases. The CDR3 has 15 amino acids. Per the germline V gene, CDR1 is SQVTM and CDR2 is ANQGSEA. The germline V and J ends were trimmed by 3 bases and 5 bases, with 17 bases remaining between them. The CDR3 DNA is TGCAGCGTTGATAGATCTAGCCTCTTTAACAATGAGCAGTTCTTC. Residues: CSVDRSSLFNNEQFF.

This chain connects TRBV7-9 to TRBJ2-2; D is possibly TRBD2 (7 bases). The CDR3 is 16 residues long. Trimming cost V 7 bases and J 1 base, with 16 bases left between them. In germline, CDR1 is SEHNR, CDR2 FQNEAQ (reference sequence). CDR3 amino acids: CASTNWEGVNTGELFF. The CDR3 region has the DNA TGTGCCAGCACCAATTGGGAGGGGGTGAACACCGGGGAGCTGTTTTTT.

This sequence joins TRBV18 and TRBJ1-4, with 8 bases aligning to TRBD1. Germline V gene sequence: CDR1 KGHSH, CDR2 LQKENI. CDR3 length: 17 residues. Unmatched junction bases numbered 11, after V lost 3 bases and J lost 5 bases. The CDR3 protein is CASSPSLRQGYNEKLFF. The CDR3 nucleotides are TGTGCCAGCTCACCCTCCCTACGACAGGGGTACAATGAAAAACTGTTTTTT.